A selection of T cell receptor beta chains follows, all from one sample in a study of cytomegalovirus exposure and HLA in healthy donors. Data came from immunoSEQ multiplex PCR; TCRdb stores just in-frame clones and leaves some out. The repertoire holds 80,000 to 100,000 clones, with roughly 81% as singletons. Sample: PBMCs. Source of these receptors: a man between 35 and 55 years old in good health and CMV-seronegative. Each CDR3 is given with its conserved first and last residue. The D gene is left open where the match is weak. Expanded clones get a size class; other rows say once, few or many, or leave the size out.

j_gene | abundance | v_gene | len | d_gene | CDR3aa | CDR3nt
TRBJ1-2 | - | TRBV2 | 12 | - | CASRFENYGYTF | TGTGCCAGCAGATTCGAGAACTATGGCTACACCTTC
TRBJ1-5 | - | TRBV2 | 15 | TRBD1 | CASSALDRGLQPQHF | TGTGCCAGCAGCGCATTGGACAGGGGACTTCAGCCCCAGCATTTT
TRBJ1-5 | - | TRBV4-3 | 15 | TRBD1 | CASSQDRGGGQPQHF | TGCGCCAGCAGCCAAGATAGAGGGGGCGGTCAGCCCCAGCATTTT
TRBJ1-2 | - | TRBV4-1 | 11 | - | CASRASDGYTF | TGCGCCAGCAGGGCCTCAGATGGCTACACCTTC
TRBJ1-3 | - | TRBV4-1 | 12 | - | CASSQVGNTIYF | TGCGCCAGCAGCCAAGTAGGAAACACCATATATTTT
TRBJ2-3 | - | TRBV12-5 | 14 | TRBD1 | CASGLGQAFDTQYF | TGTGCTAGTGGTCTAGGACAGGCCTTCGATACGCAGTATTTT
TRBJ1-5 | - | TRBV27 | 19 | TRBD1 | CASSLARTGNKNANQPQHF | TGTGCCAGCAGTTTAGCCCGGACAGGGAATAAGAACGCCAATCAGCCCCAGCATTTT
TRBJ1-4 | - | TRBV30 | 14 | TRBD1 | CAWSAGGKAEKLFF | TGTGCCTGGAGTGCAGGGGGGAAGGCTGAAAAACTGTTTTTT
TRBJ1-1 | - | TRBV5-1 | 16 | - | CASSLEDSSWDAEAFF | TGCGCCAGCAGCTTGGAGGACAGCTCGTGGGACGCTGAAGCTTTCTTT
TRBJ1-3 | few | TRBV27 | 16 | TRBD1 | CASSPYRGFSGNTIYF | TGTGCCAGCAGTCCATACAGGGGGTTCTCTGGAAACACCATATATTTT
TRBJ1-4 | - | TRBV4-3 | 14 | - | CASSPGHRSEKLFF | TGCGCCAGCAGCCCCGGACACAGGAGCGAAAAACTGTTTTTT
TRBJ1-4 | few | TRBV4-3 | 16 | - | CASSQDGGTPGEKLFF | TGCGCCAGCAGCCAAGACGGGGGGACCCCGGGTGAAAAACTGTTTTTT
TRBJ2-7 | - | TRBV6-5 | 16 | TRBD2 | CASSYSSGTSGSKQYF | TGTGCCAGCAGTTATTCATCCGGGACTAGCGGTTCAAAGCAGTACTTC
TRBJ2-1 | once | TRBV28 | 16 | TRBD2 | CASRGGGGASYNEQFF | TGTGCCAGCAGAGGAGGCGGGGGGGCCTCCTACAATGAGCAGTTCTTC
TRBJ1-2 | - | TRBV5-1 | 12 | - | CASSGQIYGYTF | TGCGCCAGCAGCGGACAGATCTATGGCTACACCTTC
TRBJ2-7 | - | TRBV5-5 | 16 | TRBD1 | CASSLGPDRGLEEQYF | TGTGCCAGCAGCTTGGGACCGGACAGGGGGCTGGAGGAGCAGTACTTC
TRBJ1-2 | - | TRBV7-9 | 13 | TRBD1 | CASSPSDRDGYTF | TGTGCCAGCAGCCCCTCTGACAGGGACGGCTACACCTTC
TRBJ1-2 | - | TRBV5-1 | 13 | TRBD1 | CASQPGQNYGYTF | TGCGCCAGCCAACCGGGACAGAACTATGGCTACACCTTC
TRBJ1-3 | - | TRBV7-9 | 13 | - | CSSSLGGRDTIYF | TGTTCCAGCAGCTTAGGTGGGCGAGACACCATATATTTT
TRBJ2-5 | - | TRBV27 | 14 | - | CASSPQGRLETQYF | TGTGCCAGCAGTCCACAGGGTAGGTTGGAGACCCAGTACTTC
TRBJ1-2 | - | TRBV30 | 13 | - | CAWRPQGISGYTF | TGTGCCTGGAGGCCGCAGGGTATCAGTGGCTACACCTTC
TRBJ1-1 | - | TRBV13 | 17 | TRBD1 | CASSSFKGGDRNTEAFF | TGTGCCAGCAGCTCTTTTAAAGGCGGGGACAGAAACACTGAAGCTTTCTTT
TRBJ2-7 | - | TRBV7-6 | 13 | - | CASSVRQAEEQYF | TGTGCCAGCAGCGTCCGACAGGCCGAGGAGCAGTACTTC
TRBJ2-3 | - | TRBV12-5 | 23 | TRBD1 | CASGLTQKKGQTEGREVPDTQYF | TGTGCTAGTGGTTTGACACAGAAGAAGGGACAGACAGAGGGGAGAGAGGTCCCAGATACGCAGTATTTT
TRBJ1-2 | - | TRBV4-2 | 16 | TRBD1 | CASSQEGTGGRHGYTF | TGTGCCAGCAGCCAAGAAGGGACAGGGGGCCGACATGGCTACACCTTC
TRBJ1-2 | - | TRBV7-6 | 13 | TRBD1 | CASSHRQGRGYTF | TGTGCCAGCAGCCACCGACAGGGAAGGGGCTACACCTTC
TRBJ1-5 | - | TRBV7-2 | 12 | - | CASSLHNQPQHF | TGTGCCAGCAGCTTACACAATCAGCCCCAGCATTTT
TRBJ1-2 | - | TRBV10-3 | 16 | TRBD1 | CAISESNRDRSYGYTF | TGTGCCATCAGTGAGTCCAATCGGGACAGGTCCTATGGCTACACCTTC
TRBJ1-5 | - | TRBV5-6 | 13 | - | CASSLSSNQPQHF | TGTGCCAGCAGCCTGTCTAGCAATCAGCCCCAGCATTTT
TRBJ2-7 | - | TRBV5-3 | 16 | - | CARSLRFSGYSYEQYF | TGTGCCAGAAGTCTAAGATTCTCGGGGTATTCCTACGAGCAGTACTTC
TRBJ2-1 | - | TRBV5-1 | 15 | TRBD1 | CASSLGTGGWNEQFF | TGCGCCAGCAGCCTTGGGACAGGGGGCTGGAATGAGCAGTTCTTC
TRBJ1-2 | - | TRBV10-3 | 12 | - | CAISVGTANYTF | TGTGCCATCAGTGTGGGTACAGCCAACTACACCTTC
TRBJ1-5 | - | TRBV6-1 | 14 | - | CASSETAYNQPQHF | TGTGCCAGCAGTGAAACCGCGTACAATCAGCCCCAGCATTTT
TRBJ2-5 | - | TRBV7-9 | 17 | TRBD2 | CASSLGPSGGSQETQYF | TGTGCCAGCAGCTTAGGACCTAGCGGGGGGAGTCAAGAGACCCAGTACTTC
TRBJ1-1 | once | TRBV29-1 | 13 | - | CSVLATMNTEAFF | TGCAGCGTCCTGGCAACAATGAACACTGAAGCTTTCTTT